This T cell receptor beta chain came from a study of T cells after yellow fever vaccination. Study conclusions and caveats: One caveat is that FACS-sorted repertoires could contain abundant clonotypes contaminating from the bulk population. Primary-vaccination clones mostly resurfaced post-booster (96% CD4, about 87% CD8).

MiXCR, run by TCRdb on the 5' RACE reads, gives a single entry per CDR3 protein. The data contain 300,000 or so distinct CDR3 sequences, 8.1% of them singletons. Regarding this clonotype: The antigen is undetermined.

The CDR3 spans 15 residues. V was pared by 6 bases and J by 2 bases, with 14 bases between. Germline-derived CDR1 and CDR2 are DFQATT and SNEGSKA (reference sequence). Sequences were derived from PBMCs, sampled 45 days after the first yellow fever vaccination. The rearrangement joins TRBV20-1 to TRBJ1-6; D gene unclear. The source of this sequence is a man between 18 and 29 years old who received the YFV17D yellow fever vaccine. The CDR3 sequence is CSAPSVQTYNSPLHF. CDR3 DNA: TGCAGTGCCCCGTCGGTACAGACCTATAATTCACCCCTCCACTTT.